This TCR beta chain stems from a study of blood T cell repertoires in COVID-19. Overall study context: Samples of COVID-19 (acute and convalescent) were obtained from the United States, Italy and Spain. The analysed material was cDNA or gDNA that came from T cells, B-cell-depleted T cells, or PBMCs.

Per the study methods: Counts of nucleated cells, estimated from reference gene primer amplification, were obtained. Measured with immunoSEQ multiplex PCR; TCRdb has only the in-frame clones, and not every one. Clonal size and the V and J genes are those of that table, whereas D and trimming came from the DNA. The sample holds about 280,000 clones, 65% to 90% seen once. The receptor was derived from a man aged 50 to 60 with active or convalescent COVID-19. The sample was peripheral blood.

CDR3: CASSPDRGPLEQYF. The CDR3 DNA reads as TGTGCCAGCAGCCCGGACAGGGGACCCCTGGAGCAGTACTTC. J is TRBJ2-7 and V is TRBV5-4; 9 positions match TRBD1. The germline V gene has CDR1 SGHNT and CDR2 YYREEE (reference sequence). V lost 4 bases to trimming and J lost 7 bases; unmatched junction nucleotides: 9. The CDR3 covers 14 residues.